These 3 T cell receptor beta chains originate from one sample sequenced in a study of blood T cell repertoires in COVID-19. The table came from immunoSEQ multiplex PCR; TCRdb's copy has only in-frame clones and leaves some out. The table shows about 60,000 clones, with 70% to 90% occurring only once. Source material: peripheral blood. The receptors stem from a man aged 55 to 69 with acute or convalescent COVID-19.

The chain links TRBV4-1 to TRBJ2-2; D may be TRBD1 (6 bases). The CDR3 covers 14 residues. CDR1 and CDR2 from the germline V gene are MGHRA and YSYEKL. V was trimmed by 6 bases and J by 7 bases, leaving 15 bases between them. The CDR3 DNA reads as TGCGCCAGCAGAGGGCGAACAGGGTACGGGGAGCTGTTTTTT. It translates to CASRGRTGYGELFF.

This sequence joins TRBV13 and TRBJ1-4; weak D call: TRBD1 (5 bases). Trimming left V 1 base short and J 3 bases short, with 15 bases between. Germline V gene sequence: CDR1 PRHDT, CDR2 FYEKMQ (reference sequence). This CDR3 is built from 17 residues. CDR3 coding DNA: TGTGCCAGCAGCTTAGTTTTCAGGGAGGTAGCTAATGAAAAACTGTTTTTT. Translation gives CASSLVFREVANEKLFF.

This chain uses TRBV4-1 with TRBJ2-1; D perhaps matches TRBD2 (6 bases). V lost 7 bases and J 0 bases, leaving 22 bases between the germline ends. This CDR3 has 18 amino acids. Germline values: CDR1 MGHRA, CDR2 YSYEKL. CDR3 amino acids: CASTKDGLATGSYNEQFF. The CDR3 DNA is TGCGCCAGCACCAAAGATGGGCTAGCGACCGGCTCCTACAATGAGCAGTTCTTC.